These T cell receptor beta chains were read from a single sample in a study of CD8 T cells in Susac syndrome. One entry per CDR3 protein, called by TCRdb with MiXCR from the immunoSEQ multiplex PCR reads. This table holds 100,000 to 150,000 distinct CDR3 sequences, more than 90% found once. Sequenced input: CD4+ T cells from PBMCs. The receptors were sampled from a human donor in good health. CDR3s include the opening cysteine and the closing phenylalanine or tryptophan. The order of the fields is V gene, clone size, J gene, D gene, CDR3 protein, CDR3 DNA. D genes are given only for firm matches. Rows may omit the clone size; those that give it use once, few, many or a size class.

>TRBV2|-|TRBJ2-5|-
CASSDSGLRSETQYF
TGTGCCAGCAGTGATTCCGGACTACGTTCGGAGACCCAGTACTTC
>TRBV12-3/TRBV12-4|-|TRBJ1-4|-
CASTPGAGLNEKLFF
TGTGCCAGCACCCCGGGGGCCGGGCTTAATGAAAAACTGTTTTTT
>TRBV27|few|TRBJ1-1|-
CASSLGGLNTEAFF
TGTGCCAGCAGTTTAGGGGGACTGAACACTGAAGCTTTCTTT
>TRBV5-1|-|TRBJ2-3|-
CASSLMTTPDTQYF
TGCGCCAGCAGCTTAATGACGACCCCAGATACGCAGTATTTT
>TRBV29-1|-|TRBJ2-1|TRBD1
CSAWGQKYNEQFF
TGCAGCGCCTGGGGACAGAAATACAATGAGCAGTTCTTC
>TRBV7-2|once|TRBJ2-5|TRBD2
CASSLLGGLVAETQYF
TGTGCCAGCAGCTTACTAGGGGGACTAGTCGCCGAGACCCAGTACTTC
>TRBV29-1|-|TRBJ2-2|TRBD2
CSVWGGATGELFF
TGCAGCGTGTGGGGGGGAGCCACCGGGGAGCTGTTTTTT
>TRBV7-9|-|TRBJ1-2|-
CASSLPTGNGYTF
TGTGCCAGCAGTCTACCAACAGGGAATGGCTACACCTTC
>TRBV24-1|-|TRBJ2-1|-
CATSDFRQSYNEQFF
TGTGCCACCAGTGATTTTAGGCAGTCCTACAATGAGCAGTTCTTC
>TRBV10-1|-|TRBJ2-5|-
CASSDGQETQYF
TGCGCCAGCTCCGACGGCCAAGAGACCCAGTACTTC
>TRBV12-3/TRBV12-4|-|TRBJ1-4|TRBD1
CASSWTGGMGEKLFF
TGTGCCAGCAGTTGGACAGGGGGAATGGGTGAAAAACTGTTTTTT
>TRBV18|-|TRBJ1-1|-
CASSPHPMNTEAFF
TGTGCCAGCTCACCACACCCTATGAACACTGAAGCTTTCTTT
>TRBV29-1|-|TRBJ2-2|-
CSVQYTGELFF
TGCAGCGTCCAATATACCGGGGAGCTGTTTTTT
>TRBV29-1|-|TRBJ1-1|-
CSVGPGRSTEAFF
TGCAGCGTTGGTCCAGGTCGTAGCACTGAAGCTTTCTTT
>TRBV12-3/TRBV12-4|-|TRBJ2-4|-
CASALGGRDIQYF
TGTGCCAGCGCTCTCGGGGGGCGGGACATTCAGTACTTC
>TRBV2|-|TRBJ2-6|TRBD2
CASSTSGFLSGANVLTF
TGTGCCAGCTCGACTAGCGGGTTTCTCTCTGGGGCCAACGTCCTGACTTTC
>TRBV5-1|-|TRBJ2-3|TRBD1
CASSLGTGMDTQYF
TGCGCCAGCAGCTTGGGGACAGGGATGGATACGCAGTATTTT
>TRBV3-1|-|TRBJ2-5|-
CASIPTGGAETQYF
TGTGCCAGCATCCCCACCGGGGGAGCCGAGACCCAGTACTTC
>TRBV20-1|-|TRBJ2-2|-
CSAPVAGRDTGELFF
TGCAGTGCGCCCGTGGCCGGTCGTGACACCGGGGAGCTGTTTTTT
>TRBV6-6|-|TRBJ1-1|TRBD1
CASRGTSPGGKLAFF
TGTGCCAGCAGAGGGACCTCGCCAGGGGGTAAATTAGCTTTCTTT
>TRBV6-5|-|TRBJ2-2|TRBD1
CASRNLGQGTGELFF
TGTGCCAGCAGGAACCTTGGACAGGGTACCGGGGAGCTGTTTTTT
>TRBV7-9|-|TRBJ2-7|TRBD2
CASSAGGLAGPTYEQYF
TGTGCCAGCAGCGCAGGGGGACTAGCGGGGCCCACCTACGAGCAGTACTTC